This T cell receptor beta chain was retrieved from a study of CD8+ T cells in alopecia areata. In the study overall: Tofacitinib was taken orally by treated patients, and the dose was 5 to 10 mg twice daily.

This clone occurred a few times. cDNA serving as the sequencing template came from extracted, reverse transcribed RNA. TCRdb's table, derived via immunoSEQ multiplex PCR, lists solely in-frame clones and lacks some. Seen here are 220,000 or so clones, about 53% observed once, and the top ten hold approximately 0.45%. Alopecia areata patients provided lesional scalp punch biopsies and peripheral blood. T lymphocytes (CD4+ and CD8+) were sorted from PBMCs. V was trimmed by 3 bases and J by 5 bases, leaving 16 bases between them. The CDR3 consists of 15 residues. The receptor was isolated from a human donor with alopecia areata. This sequence joins TRBV23-1 and TRBJ1-1; D call uncertain. TRBV23-1 is annotated as an ORF whose role is uncertain. The source was CD4+ T cells sorted from blood, collected at week 0. CDR3 sequence (DNA): TGCGCCAGCAGTCACCCCGGGCCATCGGGGACTGAAGCTTTCTTT. Translation: CASSHPGPSGTEAFF.